This T cell receptor (beta chain) originates from a study of CD8+CD57+ T cells in acquired aplastic anemia. In the study overall: Mean DNA quantity obtained from sorted CD4+ and CD8+ cells was about 3 ug.

According to the study, genomic DNA was the template for TCR beta VDJ and CDR3 profiling. Each CDR3 protein gets one entry after TCRdb re-called the reads with MiXCR. The top ten clones hold 9.7% of a sample with around 170,000 distinct CDR3 sequences, 48% of them seen once. Sequencing involved patients with CD8+CD57+ cell expansion previously shown by flow cytometry. Study-wide points: Around 27 CD8+ CDR3 sequences occurred in both the patients and the controls. Patients and controls were not found to differ significantly in CD8+ Simpson's diversity.

On this clonotype: The antigen is not known.

CDR3 length: 14 residues. The ends lost 2 bases at V and 5 bases at J; junction bases unmatched: 4. Germline lookup yields CDR1 SNHLY and CDR2 FYNNEI. The rearrangement joins TRBV2 to TRBJ2-7, with 9 bases identical to TRBD1. The sequencing input was sorted CD4+, CD8+, or CD8+CD57+ T cells (not recorded which) from PBMCs. The TCR sequence derives from a human donor with aplastic anemia. The CDR3 DNA reads TGTGCCAGCAGTGAAACGACAGGGGGTAACGAGCAGTACTTC. Translating it yields CASSETTGGNEQYF.